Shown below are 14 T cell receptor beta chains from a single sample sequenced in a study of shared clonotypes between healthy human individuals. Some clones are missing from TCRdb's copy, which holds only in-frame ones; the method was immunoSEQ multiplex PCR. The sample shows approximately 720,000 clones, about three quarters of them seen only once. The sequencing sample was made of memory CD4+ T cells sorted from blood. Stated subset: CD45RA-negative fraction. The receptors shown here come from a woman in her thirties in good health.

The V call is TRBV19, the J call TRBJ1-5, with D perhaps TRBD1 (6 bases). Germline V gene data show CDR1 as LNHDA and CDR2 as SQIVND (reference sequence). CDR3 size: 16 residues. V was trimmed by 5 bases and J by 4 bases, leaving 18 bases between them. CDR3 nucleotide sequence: TGTGCCAGTAGTTTTCGGACAGCCGCTTTTAATCAGCCCCAGCATTTT. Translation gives CASSFRTAAFNQPQHF.

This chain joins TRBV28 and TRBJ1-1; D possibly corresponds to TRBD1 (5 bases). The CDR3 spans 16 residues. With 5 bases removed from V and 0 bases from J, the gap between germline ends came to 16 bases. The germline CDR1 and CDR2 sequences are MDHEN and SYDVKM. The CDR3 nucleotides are TGTGCCAGCAGTGGACCTCAGGGAATGATGAACACTGAAGCTTTCTTT. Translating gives CASSGPQGMMNTEAFF.

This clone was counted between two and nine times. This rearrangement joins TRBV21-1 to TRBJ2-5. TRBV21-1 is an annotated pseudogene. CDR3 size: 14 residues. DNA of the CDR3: TGTGCCAGCAGCAGAACCCTCCCCACAGAGACCCAGTACTTC. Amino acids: CASSRTLPTETQYF.

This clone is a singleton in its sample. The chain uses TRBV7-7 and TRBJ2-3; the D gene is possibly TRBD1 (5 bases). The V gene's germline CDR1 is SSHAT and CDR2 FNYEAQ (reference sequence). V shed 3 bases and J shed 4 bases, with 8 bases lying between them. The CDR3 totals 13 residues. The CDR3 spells CASSFAGSDTQYF. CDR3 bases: TGTGCCAGCAGCTTTGCAGGGTCAGATACGCAGTATTTT.

CDR3 amino acids: CASSPSRENYGYTF. In nucleotides, the CDR3 is TGTGCCAGCTCACCGAGCAGGGAGAACTATGGCTACACCTTC. The genes are TRBV18 and TRBJ1-2; weak D call: TRBD1 (5 bases). The CDR3 contains 14 residues. The germline V gene encodes CDR1 KGHSH and CDR2 LQKENI. Trimming cost V 3 bases and J 2 bases, with 10 bases left between them.

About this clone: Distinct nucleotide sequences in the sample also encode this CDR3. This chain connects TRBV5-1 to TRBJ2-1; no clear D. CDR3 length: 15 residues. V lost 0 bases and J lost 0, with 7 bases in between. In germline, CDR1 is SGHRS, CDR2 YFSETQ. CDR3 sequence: CASSLDLPSYNEQFF. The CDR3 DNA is TGCGCCAGCAGCTTGGACTTACCCTCCTACAATGAGCAGTTCTTC.

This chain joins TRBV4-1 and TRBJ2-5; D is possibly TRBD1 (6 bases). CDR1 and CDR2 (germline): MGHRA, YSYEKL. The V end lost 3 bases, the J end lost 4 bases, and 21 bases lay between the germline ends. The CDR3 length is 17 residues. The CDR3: CASSQEVWQGSAETQYF. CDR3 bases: TGCGCCAGCAGCCAGGAGGTATGGCAGGGGTCCGCAGAGACCCAGTACTTC.

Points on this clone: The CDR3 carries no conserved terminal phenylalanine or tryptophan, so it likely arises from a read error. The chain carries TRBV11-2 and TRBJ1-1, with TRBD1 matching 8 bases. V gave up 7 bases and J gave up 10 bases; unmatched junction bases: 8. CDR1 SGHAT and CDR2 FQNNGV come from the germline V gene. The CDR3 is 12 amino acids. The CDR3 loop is CASTHRGMAAFL. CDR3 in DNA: TGTGCCAGCACCCACAGGGGGATGGCAGCTTTCCTT.

The CDR3 nucleotides read TGTGCCAGCAGCTCCCCGAGACCTCCCTACGAGCAGTACTTC. Its protein product is CASSSPRPPYEQYF. The V and J genes are TRBV5-6 and TRBJ2-7; no firm D call. In germline, CDR1 is SGHDT, CDR2 YYEEEE. Trimming removed 3 bases from V and 2 bases from J, with 12 bases in between. CDR3 length: 14 amino acids.

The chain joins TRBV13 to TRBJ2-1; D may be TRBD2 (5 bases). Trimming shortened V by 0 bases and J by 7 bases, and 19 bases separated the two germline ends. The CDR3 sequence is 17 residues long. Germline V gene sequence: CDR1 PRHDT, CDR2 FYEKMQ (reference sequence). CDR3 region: CASSLGDWRMRANEQFF. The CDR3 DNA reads TGTGCCAGCAGCTTAGGGGACTGGAGGATGAGGGCTAATGAGCAGTTCTTC.

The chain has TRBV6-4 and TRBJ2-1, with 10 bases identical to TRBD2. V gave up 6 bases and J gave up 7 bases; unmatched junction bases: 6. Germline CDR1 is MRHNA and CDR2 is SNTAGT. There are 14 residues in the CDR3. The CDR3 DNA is TGTGCCAGCAGCCAAGCGGGAGGGAATAATGAGCAGTTCTTC. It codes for CASSQAGGNNEQFF.

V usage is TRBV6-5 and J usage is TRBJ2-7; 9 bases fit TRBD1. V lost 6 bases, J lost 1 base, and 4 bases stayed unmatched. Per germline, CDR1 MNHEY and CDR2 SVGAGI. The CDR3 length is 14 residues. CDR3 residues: CASRAGTGSYEQYF. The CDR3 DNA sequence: TGTGCCAGCAGGGCCGGGACAGGGTCCTACGAGCAGTACTTC.

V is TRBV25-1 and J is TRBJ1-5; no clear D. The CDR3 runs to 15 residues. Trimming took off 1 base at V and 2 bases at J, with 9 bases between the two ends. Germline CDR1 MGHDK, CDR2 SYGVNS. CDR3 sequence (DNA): TGTGCCAGCAGTGAATCTGGACCGGGCAATCAGCCCCAGCATTTT. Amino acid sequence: CASSESGPGNQPQHF.

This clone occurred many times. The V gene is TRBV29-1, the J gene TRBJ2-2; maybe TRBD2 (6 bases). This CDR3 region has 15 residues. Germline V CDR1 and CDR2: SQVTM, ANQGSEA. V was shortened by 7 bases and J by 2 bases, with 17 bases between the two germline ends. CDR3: CSAAGGVLNTGELFF. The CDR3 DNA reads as TGCAGCGCCGCCGGAGGGGTTTTAAACACCGGGGAGCTGTTTTTT.